This T cell receptor (beta chain) came from a study of cytomegalovirus exposure and HLA in healthy donors. About the research overall: The use of the same platform for the 120 or so validation repertoires and the 600 to 800 first-cohort repertoires was reported by a later analysis.

As regards this clone: Its antigen is currently unknown.

Study-wide results and caveats: In a later analysis, first-cohort TCR clusters were found to tend to co-occur in the approximately 110 validation repertoires.

Generated by immunoSEQ multiplex PCR, the TCRdb table keeps only in-frame clones and is missing some. The sample includes some 70,000 clones, around 85% of them seen just once. There are 15 residues in the CDR3. Germline V gives CDR1 MGHRA, CDR2 YSYEKL. V was pared by 2 bases and J by 4 bases, with 15 bases between. The rearrangement links TRBV4-1 to TRBJ2-7, with D hard to call. The specimen sequenced was PBMCs. The sequence came from a man younger than 40 in good health and CMV-seronegative. CDR3 in DNA: TGCGCCAGCAGCCAATCGACAATTTATGGTTACGAGCAGTACTTC. It encodes CASSQSTIYGYEQYF.